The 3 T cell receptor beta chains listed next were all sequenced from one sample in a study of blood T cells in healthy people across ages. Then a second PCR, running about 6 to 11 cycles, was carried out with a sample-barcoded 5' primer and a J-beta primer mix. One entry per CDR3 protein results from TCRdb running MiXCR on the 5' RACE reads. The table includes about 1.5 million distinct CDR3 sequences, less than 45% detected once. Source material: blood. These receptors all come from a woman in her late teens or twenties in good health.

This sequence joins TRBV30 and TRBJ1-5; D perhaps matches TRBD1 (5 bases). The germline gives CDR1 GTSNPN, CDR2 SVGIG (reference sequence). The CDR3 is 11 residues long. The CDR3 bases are TGTGTCGGGGGACTTTCTCAGCCCCAGCATTTT. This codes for CVGGLSQPQHF.

The CDR3 nucleotides read TGTGCCATCAAACAGTCGACTAGCAGAAGCACAGATACGCAGTATTTT. This sequence encodes CAIKQSTSRSTDTQYF. The rearrangement uses TRBV10-3 and TRBJ2-3; 7 positions agree with TRBD2. The CDR3 extends over 16 amino acids. The J segment lost 0 bases and the V segment lost 7 bases, leaving 10 bases of the junction unmatched. CDR1 and CDR2 from the germline V gene are ENHRY and SYGVKD.

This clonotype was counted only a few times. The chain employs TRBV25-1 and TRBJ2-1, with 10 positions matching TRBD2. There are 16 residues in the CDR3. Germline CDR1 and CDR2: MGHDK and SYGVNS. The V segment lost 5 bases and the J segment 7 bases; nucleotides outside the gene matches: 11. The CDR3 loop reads CASSKVGLAVKNEQFF. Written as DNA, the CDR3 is TGTGCCAGCAGTAAAGTTGGACTAGCGGTTAAGAATGAGCAGTTCTTC.